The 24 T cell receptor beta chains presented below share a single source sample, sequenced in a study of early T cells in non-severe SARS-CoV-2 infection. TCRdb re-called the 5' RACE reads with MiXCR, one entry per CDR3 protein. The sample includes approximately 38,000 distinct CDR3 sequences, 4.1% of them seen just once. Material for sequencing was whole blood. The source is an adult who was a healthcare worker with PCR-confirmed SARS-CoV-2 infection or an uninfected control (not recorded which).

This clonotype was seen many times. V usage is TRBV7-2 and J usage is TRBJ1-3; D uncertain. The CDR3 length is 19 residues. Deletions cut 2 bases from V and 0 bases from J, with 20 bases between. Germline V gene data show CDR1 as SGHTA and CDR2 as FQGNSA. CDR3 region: CASSLLPLHLLSSGNTIYF. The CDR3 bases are TGTGCCAGCAGCTTATTGCCTCTACACCTCCTGAGCTCTGGAAACACCATATATTTT.

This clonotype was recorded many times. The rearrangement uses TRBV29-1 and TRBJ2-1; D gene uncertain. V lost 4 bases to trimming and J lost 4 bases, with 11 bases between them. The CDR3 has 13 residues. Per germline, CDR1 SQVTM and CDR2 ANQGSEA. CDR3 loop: CSVGAPHYNEQFF. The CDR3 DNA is TGCAGCGTTGGTGCCCCCCATTACAATGAGCAGTTCTTC.

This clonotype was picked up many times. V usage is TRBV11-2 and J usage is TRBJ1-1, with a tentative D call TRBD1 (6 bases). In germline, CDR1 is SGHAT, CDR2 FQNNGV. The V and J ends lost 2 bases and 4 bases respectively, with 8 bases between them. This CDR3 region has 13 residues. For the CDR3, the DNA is TGTGCCAGCAGCTTAACCAGGGGCACTGAAGCTTTCTTT. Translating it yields CASSLTRGTEAFF.

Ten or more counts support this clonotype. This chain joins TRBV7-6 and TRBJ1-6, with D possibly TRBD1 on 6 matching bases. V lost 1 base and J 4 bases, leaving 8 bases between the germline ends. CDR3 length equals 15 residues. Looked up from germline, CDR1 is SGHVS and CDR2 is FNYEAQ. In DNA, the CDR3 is TGTGCCAGCAGCTTAGAAGGGGGATATAATTCACCCCTCCACTTT. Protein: CASSLEGGYNSPLHF.

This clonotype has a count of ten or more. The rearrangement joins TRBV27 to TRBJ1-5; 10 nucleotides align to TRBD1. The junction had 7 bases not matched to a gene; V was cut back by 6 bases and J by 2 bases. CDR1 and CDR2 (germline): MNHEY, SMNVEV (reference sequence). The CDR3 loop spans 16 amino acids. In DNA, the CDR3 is TGTGCCAGCAGGATGACAGGGGGCAGGGGCAATCAGCCCCAGCATTTT. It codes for CASRMTGGRGNQPQHF.

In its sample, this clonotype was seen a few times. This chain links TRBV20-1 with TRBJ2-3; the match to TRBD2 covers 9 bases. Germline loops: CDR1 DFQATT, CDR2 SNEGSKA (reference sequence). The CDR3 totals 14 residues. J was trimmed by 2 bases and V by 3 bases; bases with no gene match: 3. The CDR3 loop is CSARGLASTDTQYF. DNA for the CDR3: TGCAGTGCTAGGGGACTAGCTTCCACAGATACGCAGTATTTT.

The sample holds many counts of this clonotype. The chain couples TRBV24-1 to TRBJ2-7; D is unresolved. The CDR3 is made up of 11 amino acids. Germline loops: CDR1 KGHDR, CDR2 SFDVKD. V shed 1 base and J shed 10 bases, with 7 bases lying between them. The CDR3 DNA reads TGTGCCACCAGTGATTTAATAGGACAGTACTTC. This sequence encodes CATSDLIGQYF.

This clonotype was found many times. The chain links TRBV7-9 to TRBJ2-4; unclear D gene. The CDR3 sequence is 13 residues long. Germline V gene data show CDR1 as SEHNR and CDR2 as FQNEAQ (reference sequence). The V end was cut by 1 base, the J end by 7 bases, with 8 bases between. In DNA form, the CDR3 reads TGTGCCAGCAGCTTAGAGTTCGGGAACATTCAGTACTTC. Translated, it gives CASSLEFGNIQYF. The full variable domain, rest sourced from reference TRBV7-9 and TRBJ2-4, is DTGVSQNPRHKITKRGQNVTFRCDPISEHNRLYWYRQTLGQGPEFLTYFQNEAQLEKSRLLSDRFSAERPKGSFSTLEIQRTEQGDSAMYLCASSLEFGNIQYFGAGTRLSVL.

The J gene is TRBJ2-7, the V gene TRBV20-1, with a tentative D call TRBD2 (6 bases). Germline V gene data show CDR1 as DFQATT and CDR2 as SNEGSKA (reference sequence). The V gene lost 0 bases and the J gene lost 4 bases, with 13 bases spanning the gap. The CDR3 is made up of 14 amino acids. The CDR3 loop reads CSARDMASEYEQYF. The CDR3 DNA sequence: TGCAGTGCTAGAGATATGGCTAGCGAGTACGAGCAGTACTTC.

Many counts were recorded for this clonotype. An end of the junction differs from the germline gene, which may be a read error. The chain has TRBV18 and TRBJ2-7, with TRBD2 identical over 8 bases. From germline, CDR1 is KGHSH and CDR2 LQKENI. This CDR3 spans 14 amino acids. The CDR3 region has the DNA TGTGCCAGCTCCCCACTAGCGGTCTCCTACGAGCAGTACTTC. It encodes CASSPLAVSYEQYF.

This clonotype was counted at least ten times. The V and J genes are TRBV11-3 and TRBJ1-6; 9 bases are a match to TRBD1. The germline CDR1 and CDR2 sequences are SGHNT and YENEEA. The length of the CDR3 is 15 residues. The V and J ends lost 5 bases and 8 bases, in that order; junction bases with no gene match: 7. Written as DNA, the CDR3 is TGTGCCAGCAGCAACGGACAGGGGATGGATTCACCCCTCCACTTT. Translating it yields CASSNGQGMDSPLHF.

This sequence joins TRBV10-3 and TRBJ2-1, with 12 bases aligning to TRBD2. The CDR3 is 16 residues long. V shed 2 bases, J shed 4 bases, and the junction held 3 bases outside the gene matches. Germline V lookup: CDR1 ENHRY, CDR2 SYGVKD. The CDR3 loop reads CAISETLAGGYNEQFF. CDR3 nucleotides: TGTGCCATCAGTGAGACACTAGCGGGAGGATACAATGAGCAGTTCTTC.

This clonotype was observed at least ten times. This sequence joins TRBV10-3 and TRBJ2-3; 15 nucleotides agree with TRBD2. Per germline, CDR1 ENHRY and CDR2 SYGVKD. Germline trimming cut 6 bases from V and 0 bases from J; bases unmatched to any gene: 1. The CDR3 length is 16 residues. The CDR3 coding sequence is TGTGCCATCAGCGGGACTAGCGGGGGGAGCACAGATACGCAGTATTTT. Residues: CAISGTSGGSTDTQYF.

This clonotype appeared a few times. The CDR3 spells CASSPRVAGGGENEQFF. The CDR3 region has the DNA TGTGCCAGCTCACCGCGAGTAGCGGGAGGGGGTGAGAATGAGCAGTTCTTC. The V gene is TRBV18, the J gene TRBJ2-1, with 11 nucleotides matching TRBD2. This CDR3 is built from 17 residues. V lost 3 bases to trimming and J lost 7 bases; unmatched junction nucleotides: 11. Per the germline V gene, CDR1 is KGHSH and CDR2 is LQKENI.

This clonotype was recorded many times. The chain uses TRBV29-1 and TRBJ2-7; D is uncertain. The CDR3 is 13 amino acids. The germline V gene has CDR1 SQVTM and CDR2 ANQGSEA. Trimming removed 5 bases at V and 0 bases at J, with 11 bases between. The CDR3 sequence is CSVHDGSSYEQYF. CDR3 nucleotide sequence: TGCAGCGTTCACGACGGAAGCTCCTACGAGCAGTACTTC.

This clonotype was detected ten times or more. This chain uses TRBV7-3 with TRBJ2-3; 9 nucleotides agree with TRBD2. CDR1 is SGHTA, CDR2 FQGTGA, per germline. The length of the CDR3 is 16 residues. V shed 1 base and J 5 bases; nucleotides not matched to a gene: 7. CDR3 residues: CASSLIVAGALDTQYF. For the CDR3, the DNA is TGTGCCAGCAGCTTAATCGTAGCGGGGGCCTTAGATACGCAGTATTTT.

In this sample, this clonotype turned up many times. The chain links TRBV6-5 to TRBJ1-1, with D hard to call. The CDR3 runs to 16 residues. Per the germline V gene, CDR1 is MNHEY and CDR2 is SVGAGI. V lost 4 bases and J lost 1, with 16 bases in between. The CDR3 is CASSSRLPLGNTEAFF. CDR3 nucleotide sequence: TGTGCCAGCAGTTCCAGACTTCCTCTGGGGAACACTGAAGCTTTCTTT.

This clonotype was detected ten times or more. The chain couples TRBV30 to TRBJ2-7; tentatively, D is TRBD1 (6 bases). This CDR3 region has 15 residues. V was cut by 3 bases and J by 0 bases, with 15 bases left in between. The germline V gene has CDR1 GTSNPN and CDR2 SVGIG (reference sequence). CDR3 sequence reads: CAWSLRTVVSYEQYF. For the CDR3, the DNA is TGTGCCTGGAGCCTTCGGACAGTCGTCTCCTACGAGCAGTACTTC.

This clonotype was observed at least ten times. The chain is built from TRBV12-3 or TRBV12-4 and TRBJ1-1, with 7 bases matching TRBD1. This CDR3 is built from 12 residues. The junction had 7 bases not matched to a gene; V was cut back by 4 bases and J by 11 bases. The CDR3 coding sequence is TGTGCCAGCAGTTCTACAGGGGCGCGGGCTTTCTTT. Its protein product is CASSSTGARAFF.

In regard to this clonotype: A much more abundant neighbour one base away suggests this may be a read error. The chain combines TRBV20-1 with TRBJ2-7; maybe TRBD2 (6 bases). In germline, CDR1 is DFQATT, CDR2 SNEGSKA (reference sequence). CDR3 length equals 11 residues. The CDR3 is CGASRELEQYF. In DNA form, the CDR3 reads TGCGGTGCTAGCCGGGAGTTAGAGCAGTACTTC.

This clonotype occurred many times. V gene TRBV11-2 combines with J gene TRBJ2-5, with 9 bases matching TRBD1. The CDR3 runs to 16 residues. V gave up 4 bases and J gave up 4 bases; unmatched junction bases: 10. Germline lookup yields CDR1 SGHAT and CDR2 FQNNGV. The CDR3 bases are TGTGCCAGCAGCTCCTCGGGACAGGGAAGGGGAGAGACCCAGTACTTC. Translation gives CASSSSGQGRGETQYF.

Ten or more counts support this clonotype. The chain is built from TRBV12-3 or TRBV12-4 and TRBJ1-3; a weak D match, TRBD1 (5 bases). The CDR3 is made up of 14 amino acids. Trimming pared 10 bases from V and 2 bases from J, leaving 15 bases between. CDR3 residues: CANARGLAGNTIYF. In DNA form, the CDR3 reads TGTGCCAACGCCCGGGGGTTGGCTGGAAACACCATATATTTT.

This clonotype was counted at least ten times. The CDR3 bases are TGTGCCTGGACGCGCGGTTACTCCTACAATGAGCAGTTCTTC. Translation gives CAWTRGYSYNEQFF. The V call is TRBV30, the J call TRBJ2-1; D gene uncertain. Germline V gene data show CDR1 as GTSNPN and CDR2 as SVGIG (reference sequence). This CDR3 has 14 residues. V was shortened by 4 bases and J by 0 bases, with 10 bases between the two germline ends.

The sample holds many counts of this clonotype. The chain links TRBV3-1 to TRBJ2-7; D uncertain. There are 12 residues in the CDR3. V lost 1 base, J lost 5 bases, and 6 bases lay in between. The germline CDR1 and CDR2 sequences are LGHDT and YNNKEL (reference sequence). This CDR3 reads CASSQVEDEQYF. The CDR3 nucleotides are TGTGCCAGCAGCCAAGTAGAAGACGAGCAGTACTTC.